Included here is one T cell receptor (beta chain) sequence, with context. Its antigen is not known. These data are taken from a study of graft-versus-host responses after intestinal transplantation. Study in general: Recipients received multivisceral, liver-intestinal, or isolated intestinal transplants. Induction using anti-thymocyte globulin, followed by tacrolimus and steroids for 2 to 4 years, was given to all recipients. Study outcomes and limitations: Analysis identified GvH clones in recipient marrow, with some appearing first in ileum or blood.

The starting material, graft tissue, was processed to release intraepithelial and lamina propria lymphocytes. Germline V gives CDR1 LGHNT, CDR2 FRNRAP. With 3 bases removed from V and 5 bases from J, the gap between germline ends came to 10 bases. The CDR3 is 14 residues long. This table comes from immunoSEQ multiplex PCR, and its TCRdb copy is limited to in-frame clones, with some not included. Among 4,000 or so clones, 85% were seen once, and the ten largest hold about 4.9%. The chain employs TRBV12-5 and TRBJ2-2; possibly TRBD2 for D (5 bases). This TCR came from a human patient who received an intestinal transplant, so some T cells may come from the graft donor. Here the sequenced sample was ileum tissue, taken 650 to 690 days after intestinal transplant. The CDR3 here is CASGLRERTGELFF. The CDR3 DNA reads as TGTGCTAGTGGTTTACGGGAAAGGACCGGGGAGCTGTTTTTT. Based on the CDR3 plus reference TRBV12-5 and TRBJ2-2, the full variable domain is DARVTQTPRHKVTEMGQEVTMRCQPILGHNTVFWYRQTMMQGLELLAYFRNRAPLDDSGMPKDRFSAEMPDATLATLKIQPSEPRDSAVYFCASGLRERTGELFFGEGSRLTVL.